A few counts support the clone carrying this TCR beta chain. The antigen is not known. The data derive from a study of beta chain features in type 1 diabetes. Findings and limits, study-wide: TCRB rearrangement may or may not be influenced by HLA type; here this remained unresolved. TCRB CDR3 length was moderately but significantly reduced in all four CD4+ subsets of Type 1 diabetes patients. PCR might show a preference for shorter templates, equally across patients and controls.

Of the isolated RNA, all was reverse transcribed, and so the sequenced material was expressed TCRB transcripts. The table came from immunoSEQ multiplex PCR; TCRdb's copy has only in-frame clones and leaves some out. The repertoire holds some 150,000 clones, with 6.9% as singletons. Trimming removed 0 bases from V and 6 bases from J, with 11 bases in between. CDR1 and CDR2 (germline): KGHSH, LQKENI. The CDR3 runs to 14 residues. The purity of all sorted populations exceeded 98%. The chain couples TRBV18 to TRBJ1-2, with D hard to call. The TCR sequence derives from a woman aged 30 to 39 in good health. Sequences were obtained from central memory CD4+ T cells from blood. The CDR3 sequence: CASSPPVRINGYTF. The DNA for the CDR3 is TGTGCCAGCTCACCACCGGTCAGAATCAATGGCTACACCTTC.